The 15 T cell receptor beta chains below were found in one sample sequenced in a study of blood T cell repertoires in COVID-19. Here immunoSEQ multiplex PCR was the method, and the copy in TCRdb shows in-frame clones only, minus some. The sample includes around 70,000 clones, roughly 91% of them seen just once. Sequencing used peripheral blood. The receptors were sampled from an elderly woman with active or convalescent COVID-19.

The chain joins TRBV6-5 to TRBJ1-2; 7 bases agree with TRBD1. The V segment lost 10 bases and the J segment 2 bases; nucleotides outside the gene matches: 7. The CDR3 length is 13 residues. Per germline, CDR1 MNHEY and CDR2 SVGAGI. The CDR3 spells CATRGAGNYGYTF. For the CDR3, the DNA is TGTGCCACCAGGGGGGCAGGCAACTATGGCTACACCTTC.

V is TRBV11-2 and J is TRBJ2-1, with 10 bases aligning to TRBD2. The ends lost 1 base at V and 3 bases at J; junction bases unmatched: 6. The CDR3 sequence is 17 residues long. CDR1 and CDR2 from the germline V gene are SGHAT and FQNNGV. The CDR3 protein is CASSLVLASGGYNEQFF. The CDR3 coding sequence is TGTGCCAGCAGCTTAGTTTTGGCTAGCGGGGGCTACAATGAGCAGTTCTTC.

The chain joins TRBV19 to TRBJ1-2; D perhaps matches TRBD1 (5 bases). The germline V and J ends were trimmed by 5 bases and 8 bases, with 21 bases remaining between them. The germline CDR1 and CDR2 sequences are LNHDA and SQIVND (reference sequence). The CDR3 runs 15 residues. CDR3 bases: TGTGCCAGTAGTCCCAGACAGAAGACCCTGGGGGGCTACACCTTC. Translating gives CASSPRQKTLGGYTF. Combining the CDR3 with reference TRBV19 and TRBJ1-2 gives the whole variable domain DGGITQSPKYLFRKEGQNVTLSCEQNLNHDAMYWYRQDPGQGLRLIYYSQIVNDFQKGDIAEGYSVSREKKESFPLTVTSAQKNPTAFYLCASSPRQKTLGGYTFGSGTRLTVV.

In its sample, this clone was seen a few times. The V gene is TRBV7-8, the J gene TRBJ2-1; a weak D match, TRBD2 (6 bases). The CDR3 is 15 residues long. Trimming stripped 3 bases from V and 3 bases from J, with 12 bases between. The V gene's germline CDR1 is SGHVS and CDR2 FQNEAQ. CDR3 in amino acids: CASSLSATSYNEQFF. The CDR3, as DNA: TGTGCCAGCAGCTTGTCGGCGACTAGCTACAATGAGCAGTTCTTC. The variable domain in full, with the rest retrieved from reference TRBV7-8 and TRBJ2-1, is GAGVSQSPRYKVAKRGQDVALRCDPISGHVSLFWYQQALGQGPEFLTYFQNEAQLDKSGLPSDRFFAERPEGSVSTLKIQRTQQEDSAVYLCASSLSATSYNEQFFGPGTRLTVL.

The chain couples TRBV7-3 to TRBJ2-1; 8 bases align to TRBD2. The CDR3 is 13 residues long. The junction had 4 bases not matched to a gene; V was cut back by 8 bases and J by 4 bases. Germline V CDR1 and CDR2: SGHTA, FQGTGA. CDR3 sequence: CASRGGPYNEQFF. CDR3 coding DNA: TGTGCCAGCCGGGGGGGCCCTTACAATGAGCAGTTCTTC.

The sample holds a few counts of this clone. The chain has TRBV7-9 and TRBJ1-4; D gene ambiguous. The CDR3 is 12 residues long. Germline V CDR1 and CDR2: SEHNR, FQNEAQ (reference sequence). V lost 6 bases and J lost 8, with 10 bases in between. This CDR3 reads CASRANGEKLFF. The CDR3 nucleotides read TGTGCCAGCAGGGCCAACGGGGAAAAACTGTTTTTT.

The rearrangement uses TRBV12-3 or TRBV12-4 and TRBJ2-1; no clear D. The V and J ends lost 5 bases and 0 bases respectively, with 5 bases between them. CDR3 length: 13 amino acids. The CDR3 DNA reads as TGTGCCAGCAGTCCTAGCTCCTACAATGAGCAGTTCTTC. Its protein is CASSPSSYNEQFF.

V is TRBV6-1 and J is TRBJ1-5; D gene ambiguous. Germline CDR1 is MNHNS and CDR2 is SASEGT. The germline V and J ends were trimmed by 2 bases and 1 base, with 6 bases remaining between them. CDR3 size: 14 residues. The CDR3 DNA reads as TGTGCCAGCAGTGAACAGTCGAGCAATCAGCCCCAGCATTTT. Protein product: CASSEQSSNQPQHF.

V usage is TRBV9 and J usage is TRBJ1-1, with D tentatively TRBD1 (6 bases). Trimming shortened V by 2 bases and J by 5 bases, and 13 bases separated the two germline ends. CDR1 is SGDLS, CDR2 YYNGEE, per germline. The CDR3 extends over 14 amino acids. The CDR3 loop is CASSVYREGTEAFF. For the CDR3, the DNA is TGTGCCAGCAGCGTCTACAGGGAGGGAACTGAAGCTTTCTTT.

The chain carries TRBV7-3 and TRBJ2-1; 8 nucleotides line up with TRBD2. CDR1 and CDR2 (germline): SGHTA, FQGTGA. This CDR3 contains 17 residues. The trim removed 6 bases at V and 7 bases at J, leaving 17 bases unmatched. The DNA for the CDR3 is TGTGCCAGCAGTCCCGGGGGAGCGGGGGCTCCAGGGAATGAGCAGTTCTTC. Translating gives CASSPGGAGAPGNEQFF.

The rearrangement joins TRBV6-5 to TRBJ1-1; 8 bases agree with TRBD1. V lost 5 bases to trimming and J lost 1 base; unmatched junction nucleotides: 6. Germline values: CDR1 MNHEY, CDR2 SVGAGI. This CDR3 has 15 residues. Here the CDR3 reads CASSTRTGWNTEAFF. In DNA form, the CDR3 reads TGTGCCAGCAGTACCAGGACAGGGTGGAACACTGAAGCTTTCTTT.

This chain uses TRBV7-2 with TRBJ2-1; D is possibly TRBD1 (6 bases). The germline V gene has CDR1 SGHTA and CDR2 FQGNSA. Between the trimmed V and J ends, which lost 2 bases and 9 bases, there was a span of 14 bases. The CDR3 covers 14 residues. The CDR3 here is CASSLTGSTFEQFF. The DNA of the CDR3 is TGTGCCAGCAGCTTAACAGGGTCCACCTTTGAGCAGTTCTTC. The full variable domain, rest sourced from reference TRBV7-2 and TRBJ2-1, is GAGVSQSPSNKVTEKGKDVELRCDPISGHTALYWYRQSLGQGLEFLIYFQGNSAPDKSGLPSDRFSAERTGGSVSTLTIQRTQQEDSAVYLCASSLTGSTFEQFFGPGTRLTVL.

This chain uses TRBV20-1 with TRBJ2-3, with D perhaps matching TRBD1 (6 bases). With 3 bases removed from V and 0 bases from J, the gap between germline ends came to 13 bases. The CDR3 loop spans 15 amino acids. The germline V gene has CDR1 DFQATT and CDR2 SNEGSKA (reference sequence). The CDR3 spells CSASRDTPSTDTQYF. The CDR3 nucleotides are TGCAGTGCTAGTCGGGACACCCCTAGCACAGATACGCAGTATTTT.

This rearrangement joins TRBV9 to TRBJ2-4, with TRBD1 matching 10 bases. Germline assignment: CDR1 SGDLS and CDR2 YYNGEE. The CDR3 runs 15 residues. With V trimmed by 0 bases and J by 13 bases, 10 bases remained unmatched. The CDR3 nucleotides are TGTGCCAGCAGCGTAGACATCGGACAGGGGGGTAGACAGTACTTC. Its translation: CASSVDIGQGGRQYF.

The genes are TRBV19 and TRBJ2-1, with a tentative D call TRBD1 (6 bases). Trimming shortened V by 4 bases and J by 7 bases, and 17 bases separated the two germline ends. The CDR3 is 15 residues long. From germline, CDR1 is LNHDA and CDR2 SQIVND (reference sequence). The chain's CDR3 is CASSTTGSFLNEQFF. The CDR3, as DNA: TGTGCCAGTAGTACCACAGGGTCGTTCTTGAATGAGCAGTTCTTC.